The rows below give T cell receptor beta chains drawn from one sample of a study of T cell responses to AZD1222 COVID-19 vaccine. Profiled with immunoSEQ multiplex PCR; TCRdb holds only in-frame clones, not every one. This sample has roughly 120,000 clones; roughly 90% occur once, and the top ten carry roughly 4%. The sample was peripheral blood, taken on day 0 of AZD1222 vaccination. The source is an adult in good health. CDR3s include the opening cysteine and the closing phenylalanine or tryptophan. Fields, in order: D gene, V gene, J gene, clone size, CDR3 DNA, CDR3 protein. D genes are given only for firm matches. Only some rows state a clone size, as once, few, many or a class for expanded clones.

NA,TRBV5-4,TRBJ2-1,NA,TGTGCCAGCAGCTTGGGACCGGGACGCTCCTACAATGAGCAGTTCTTC,CASSLGPGRSYNEQFF
TRBD1,TRBV4-1,TRBJ2-1,NA,TGCGCCAGCAGCCAAGATCGGACAGGTTCCTACAATGAGCAGTTCTTC,CASSQDRTGSYNEQFF
TRBD1,TRBV30,TRBJ2-7,NA,TGTGCCTGGAGTGTACTGAGACAGGGAGTTGACGAGCAGTACTTC,CAWSVLRQGVDEQYF
TRBD2,TRBV4-1,TRBJ2-5,NA,TGCGCCAGCAGCCGGTTACTAGCGGGGGGGCCGGAGACCCAGTACTTC,CASSRLLAGGPETQYF
NA,TRBV27,TRBJ2-7,NA,TGTGCCAGCAGTTTCAATTCAGGGTTGATGGACGAGCAGTACTTC,CASSFNSGLMDEQYF
TRBD2,TRBV5-4,TRBJ2-1,once,TGTGCCAGCAGCTCGCTAGCGGATCCCTACAATGAGCAGTTCTTC,CASSSLADPYNEQFF
NA,TRBV5-1,TRBJ1-1,NA,TGCGCCAGCAGCTTGGCTCATCCTGGACAGACCGAAGCTTTCTTT,CASSLAHPGQTEAFF
TRBD1,TRBV5-1,TRBJ1-2,NA,TGCGCCAGCAGCTCCCAGGGGGCGCACGGCTACACCTTC,CASSSQGAHGYTF
NA,TRBV4-3,TRBJ2-5,NA,TGCGCCAGCAGCCAAGGAGACAGACAGGAGACCCAGTACTTC,CASSQGDRQETQYF
TRBD1,TRBV11-3,TRBJ1-5,once,TGTGCCAGCAGCTTGTGGGGACAGATCCATCAGCCCCAGCATTTT,CASSLWGQIHQPQHF
NA,TRBV2,TRBJ2-3,NA,TGTGCCAGCAATTCCAGAGATACGCAGTATTTT,CASNSRDTQYF
TRBD1,TRBV11-3,TRBJ1-1,NA,TGTGCCAGCAGCCGACCGACAGGGTCGAACACTGAAGCTTTCTTT,CASSRPTGSNTEAFF
TRBD1,TRBV5-4,TRBJ1-6,NA,TGTGCCAGCAGCATCAGGGGGCTTGTTTCACCCCTCCACTTT,CASSIRGLVSPLHF
NA,TRBV9,TRBJ1-4,NA,TGTGCCAGCAGCTCCCGAATCGGCGAAAAACTGTTTTTT,CASSSRIGEKLFF
TRBD2,TRBV6-1,TRBJ2-1,NA,TGTGCCAGCAGTAAGGGACTAGCGGTCTACAATGAGCAGTTCTTC,CASSKGLAVYNEQFF
NA,TRBV6-2/TRBV6-3,TRBJ2-5,NA,TGTGCCAGCAGTTACGGCCCCGGGACCACGCAAGAGACCCAGTACTTC,CASSYGPGTTQETQYF
TRBD1,TRBV7-8,TRBJ2-1,few,TGTGCCAGCAGCTTAGCATACCGGGACAGAAAATACAATGAGCAGTTCTTC,CASSLAYRDRKYNEQFF
TRBD2,TRBV4-1,TRBJ2-7,NA,TGCGCCAGCAGCCAAGCCCTAGCGGGGGGTTCCTACGAGCAGTACTTC,CASSQALAGGSYEQYF
NA,TRBV5-5,TRBJ1-2,NA,TGTGCCAGCAGCTTGGTGCCAGGGGTGGAAAACTATGGCTACACCTTC,CASSLVPGVENYGYTF
NA,TRBV28,TRBJ1-1,NA,TGTGCCAGCAGTTTGGTGACGAACACTGAAGCTTTCTTT,CASSLVTNTEAFF
TRBD1,TRBV9,TRBJ2-3,NA,TGTGCCAGCAGCGTAGACCTCCAGGACAGGGTCACAGATACGCAGTATTTT,CASSVDLQDRVTDTQYF
TRBD2,TRBV7-9,TRBJ2-7,once,TGTGCCAGCAGCGTACAGGGCGGGAGGGTCTACGAGCAGTACTTC,CASSVQGGRVYEQYF
NA,TRBV5-1,TRBJ1-6,NA,TGCGCCAGCAGGGTCTACGGGACCCTAGGCGATAATTCACCCCTCCACTTT,CASRVYGTLGDNSPLHF
TRBD1,TRBV4-3,TRBJ1-6,NA,TGCGCCAGCAGCTCCGGGACAGGGGAGTGGAATTCACCCCTCCACTTT,CASSSGTGEWNSPLHF
NA,TRBV7-7,TRBJ2-3,once,TGTGCTAGCAGCTTAGGTGGCACAAGCACAGATACGCAGTATTTT,CASSLGGTSTDTQYF
NA,TRBV11-1,TRBJ2-1,NA,TGTGCCAGCAGCTCTAGGGCCAATGAGCAGTTCTTC,CASSSRANEQFF
NA,TRBV10-3,TRBJ2-5,NA,TGTGCCATCAGTGACGGGGCAGGCCAAGAGACCCAGTACTTC,CAISDGAGQETQYF
TRBD1,TRBV28,TRBJ2-1,NA,TGTGCCAGCAGTTTACGACAGGGCTCCTACAATGAGCAGTTCTTC,CASSLRQGSYNEQFF
NA,TRBV5-1,TRBJ2-7,NA,TGCGCCAGCAGCTTTGGGCCCCTTTACGAGCAGTACTTC,CASSFGPLYEQYF
NA,TRBV6-5,TRBJ1-3,NA,TGTGCCAGCAGTTCAGAGAGCTCTGGAAACACCATATATTTT,CASSSESSGNTIYF
TRBD1,TRBV4-1,TRBJ1-1,few,TGCGCCAGCAGCCAAGCGGACAGGTGGGCGACTGAAGCTTTCTTT,CASSQADRWATEAFF
NA,TRBV2,TRBJ2-3,NA,TGTGCCAGCAGAGGCCTAACCCACACAGATACGCAGTATTTT,CASRGLTHTDTQYF
NA,TRBV19,TRBJ1-1,NA,TGTGCCAGTAGTATAGCAGGGCAGGGCACTGAAGCTTTCTTT,CASSIAGQGTEAFF
NA,TRBV4-1,TRBJ2-1,NA,TGCGCCAGCAGCCAAGATGTGTCCTCCTACAATGAGCAGTTCTTC,CASSQDVSSYNEQFF
NA,TRBV6-5,TRBJ2-5,NA,TGTGCCAGCAATACGGGAAGGGAGACCCAGTACTTC,CASNTGRETQYF
NA,TRBV19,TRBJ2-7,NA,TGTGCCAGTAGTATCGGGCTTCATTATCCCTACGAGCAGTACTTC,CASSIGLHYPYEQYF
NA,TRBV11-2,TRBJ1-2,NA,TGTGCCAGCAGCTCCCTCGAGGGTGGCTACACCTTC,CASSSLEGGYTF
NA,TRBV6-5,TRBJ2-7,NA,TGTGCCATCTCTCCTACCGGGACTCGAGCCGAGCAGTACTTC,CAISPTGTRAEQYF
TRBD2,TRBV5-6,TRBJ2-5,once,TGTGCCAGCAGCTTGGGGGCTAGCGGTAGGGCCGGGGAGACCCAGTACTTC,CASSLGASGRAGETQYF
NA,TRBV11-2,TRBJ1-1,once,TGTGCCAGCAGCCCCTACGGGGGGGGTTGGACTGAAGCTTTCTTT,CASSPYGGGWTEAFF
NA,TRBV27,TRBJ2-7,NA,TGTGCCAGCAACCTACTGTGGACAGAAGTGTCCTACGAGCAGTACTTC,CASNLLWTEVSYEQYF
TRBD1,TRBV24-1,TRBJ2-3,NA,TGTGCCACCGGGACAGACACAGATACGCAGTATTTT,CATGTDTDTQYF
TRBD1,TRBV2,TRBJ2-1,NA,TGTGCCAGCAGTGAGGACAGGCAGCCCTACAATGAGCAGTTCTTC,CASSEDRQPYNEQFF
NA,TRBV5-1,TRBJ2-3,NA,TGCGCCAGCAGCTTGGGACAGGTTCCTAGCACAGATACGCAGTATTTT,CASSLGQVPSTDTQYF
NA,TRBV27,TRBJ1-1,NA,TGTGCCAGCAGTTTCTCGATGAACACTGAAGCTTTCTTT,CASSFSMNTEAFF
NA,TRBV9,TRBJ2-1,once,TGTGCCAGCAGCCCCTGGACAGCCTACAATGAGCAGTTCTTC,CASSPWTAYNEQFF